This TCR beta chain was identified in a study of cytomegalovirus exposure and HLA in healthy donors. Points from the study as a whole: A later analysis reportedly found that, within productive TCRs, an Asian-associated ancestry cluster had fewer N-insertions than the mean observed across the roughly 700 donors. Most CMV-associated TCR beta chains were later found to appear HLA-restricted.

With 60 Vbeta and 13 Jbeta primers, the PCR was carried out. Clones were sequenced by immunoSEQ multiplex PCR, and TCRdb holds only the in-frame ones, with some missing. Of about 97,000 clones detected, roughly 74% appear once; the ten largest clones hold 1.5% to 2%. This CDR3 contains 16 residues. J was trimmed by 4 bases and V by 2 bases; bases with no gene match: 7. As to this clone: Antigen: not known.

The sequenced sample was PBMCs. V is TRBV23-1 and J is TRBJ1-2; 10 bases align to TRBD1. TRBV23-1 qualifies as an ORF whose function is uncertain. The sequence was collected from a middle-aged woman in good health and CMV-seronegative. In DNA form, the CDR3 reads TGCGCCAGCAGTCAACCGACAGGGGGCCGGGGCTATGGCTACACCTTC. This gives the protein CASSQPTGGRGYGYTF.